This T cell receptor beta chain stems from a study of blood T cell repertoires in COVID-19. J was trimmed by 3 bases and V by 0 bases; bases with no gene match: 9. The CDR3 covers 17 residues. Per germline, CDR1 LGHNA and CDR2 YNFKEQ. Authors' processing steps: Estimated nucleated cell counts came from reference gene primer amplification. Measured with immunoSEQ multiplex PCR; TCRdb has only the in-frame clones, and not every one. V and J calls and clone size come straight from that table; D and trimming were deduced from the DNA. This table holds 200,000 to 300,000 clones, about 88% found once. This clonotype was obtained from a man aged 55-75 years who had recovered from COVID-19. The sequenced sample consisted of peripheral blood. This rearrangement joins TRBV4-2 to TRBJ2-7, with 9 nucleotides matching TRBD2. The CDR3 DNA is TGTGCCAGCAGCCAAGATCTCGGTAGCGGGGGATACTACGAGCAGTACTTC. Encoded protein: CASSQDLGSGGYYEQYF.